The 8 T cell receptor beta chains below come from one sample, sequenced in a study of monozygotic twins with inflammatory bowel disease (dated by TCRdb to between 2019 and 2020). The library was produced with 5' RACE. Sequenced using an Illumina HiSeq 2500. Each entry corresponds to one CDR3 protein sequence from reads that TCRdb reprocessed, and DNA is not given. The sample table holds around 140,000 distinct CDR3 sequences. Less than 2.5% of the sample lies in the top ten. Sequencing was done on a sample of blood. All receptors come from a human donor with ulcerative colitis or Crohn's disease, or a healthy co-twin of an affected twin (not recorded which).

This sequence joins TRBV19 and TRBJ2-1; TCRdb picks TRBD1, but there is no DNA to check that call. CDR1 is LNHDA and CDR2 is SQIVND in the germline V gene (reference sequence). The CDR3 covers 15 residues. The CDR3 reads CASSTPGQGLNEQFF.

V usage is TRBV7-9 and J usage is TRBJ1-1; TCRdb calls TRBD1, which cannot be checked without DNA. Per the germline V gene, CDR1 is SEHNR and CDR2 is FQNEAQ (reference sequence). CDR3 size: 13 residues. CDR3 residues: CASSLAEGTEAFF.

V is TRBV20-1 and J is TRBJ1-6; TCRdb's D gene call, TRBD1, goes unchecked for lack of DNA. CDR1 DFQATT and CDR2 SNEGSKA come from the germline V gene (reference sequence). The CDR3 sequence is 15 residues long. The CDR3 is CSARWDSSYNSPLHF.

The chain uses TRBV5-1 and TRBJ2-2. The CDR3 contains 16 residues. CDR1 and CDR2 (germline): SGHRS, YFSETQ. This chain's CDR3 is CASSYAGDRVTGELFF.

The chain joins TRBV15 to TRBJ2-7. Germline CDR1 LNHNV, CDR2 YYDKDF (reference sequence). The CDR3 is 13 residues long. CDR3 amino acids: CATSRDGFYEQYF.

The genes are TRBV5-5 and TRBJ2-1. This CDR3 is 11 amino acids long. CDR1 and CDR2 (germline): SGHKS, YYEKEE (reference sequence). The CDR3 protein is CASSLESAQFF.

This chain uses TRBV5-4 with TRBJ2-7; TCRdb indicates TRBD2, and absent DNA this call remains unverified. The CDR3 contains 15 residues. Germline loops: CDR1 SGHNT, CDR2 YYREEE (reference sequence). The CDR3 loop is CASSSTSGGAYEQYF.

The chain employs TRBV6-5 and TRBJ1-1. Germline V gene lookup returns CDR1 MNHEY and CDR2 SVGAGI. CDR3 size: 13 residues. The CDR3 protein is CASSYSTYTEAFF.